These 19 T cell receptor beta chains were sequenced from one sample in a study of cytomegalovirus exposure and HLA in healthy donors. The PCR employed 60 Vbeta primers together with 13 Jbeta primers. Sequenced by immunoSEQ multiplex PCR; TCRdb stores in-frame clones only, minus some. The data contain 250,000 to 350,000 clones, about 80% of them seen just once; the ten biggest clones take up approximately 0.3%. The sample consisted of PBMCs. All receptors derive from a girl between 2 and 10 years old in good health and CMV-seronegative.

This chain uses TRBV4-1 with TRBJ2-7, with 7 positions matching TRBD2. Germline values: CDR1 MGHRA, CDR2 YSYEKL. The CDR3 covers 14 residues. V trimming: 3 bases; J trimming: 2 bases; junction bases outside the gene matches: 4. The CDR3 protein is CASSHNGGTYEQYF. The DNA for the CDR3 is TGCGCCAGCAGCCATAACGGGGGGACCTACGAGCAGTACTTC.

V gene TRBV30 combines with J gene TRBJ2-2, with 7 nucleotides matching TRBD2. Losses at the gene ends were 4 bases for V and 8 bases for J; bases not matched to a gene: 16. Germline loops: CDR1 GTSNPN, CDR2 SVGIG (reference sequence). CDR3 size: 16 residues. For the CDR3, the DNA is TGTGCCTGGACTCGATGGGCGGGGAGGGCCGTTGGGGAGCTGTTTTTT. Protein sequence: CAWTRWAGRAVGELFF. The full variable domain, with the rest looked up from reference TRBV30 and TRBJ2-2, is SQTIHQWPATLVQPVGSPLSLECTVEGTSNPNLYWYRQAAGRGLQLLFYSVGIGQISSEVPQNLSASRPQDRQFILSSKKLLLSDSGFYLCAWTRWAGRAVGELFFGEGSRLTVL.

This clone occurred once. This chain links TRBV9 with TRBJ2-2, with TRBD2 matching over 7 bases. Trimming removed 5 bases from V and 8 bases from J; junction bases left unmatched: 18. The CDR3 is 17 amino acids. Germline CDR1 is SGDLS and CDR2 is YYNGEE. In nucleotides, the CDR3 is TGTGCCAGCAGTTTTTTAGGGAGGGCCATAAATCAAGGGGAGCTGTTTTTT. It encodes CASSFLGRAINQGELFF.

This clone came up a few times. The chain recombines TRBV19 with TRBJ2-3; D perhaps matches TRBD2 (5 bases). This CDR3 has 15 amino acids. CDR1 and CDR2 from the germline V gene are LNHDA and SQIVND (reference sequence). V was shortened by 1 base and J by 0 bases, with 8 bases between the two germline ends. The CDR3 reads CASSIGLLSTDTQYF. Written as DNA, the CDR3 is TGTGCCAGTAGTATAGGACTACTCAGCACAGATACGCAGTATTTT.

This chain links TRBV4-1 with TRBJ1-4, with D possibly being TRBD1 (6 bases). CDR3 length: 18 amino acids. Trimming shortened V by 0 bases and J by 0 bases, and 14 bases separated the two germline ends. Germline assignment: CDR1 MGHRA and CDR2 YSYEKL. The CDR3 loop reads CASSQDGLGASTNEKLFF. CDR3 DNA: TGCGCCAGCAGCCAAGATGGATTGGGGGCCTCAACTAATGAAAAACTGTTTTTT.

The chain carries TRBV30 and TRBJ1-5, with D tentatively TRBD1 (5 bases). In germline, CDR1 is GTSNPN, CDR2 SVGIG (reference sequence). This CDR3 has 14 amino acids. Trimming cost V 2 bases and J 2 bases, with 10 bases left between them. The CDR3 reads CAWSPPTGNQPQHF. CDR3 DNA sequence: TGTGCCTGGAGTCCTCCGACAGGCAATCAGCCCCAGCATTTT.

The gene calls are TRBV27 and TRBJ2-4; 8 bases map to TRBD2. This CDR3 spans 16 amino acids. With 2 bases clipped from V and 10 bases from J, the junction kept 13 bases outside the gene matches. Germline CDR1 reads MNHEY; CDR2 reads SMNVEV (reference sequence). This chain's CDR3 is CASSLGSGGRRRIQYF. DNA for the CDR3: TGTGCCAGCAGTTTAGGGTCGGGAGGGCGAAGGAGGATTCAGTACTTC.

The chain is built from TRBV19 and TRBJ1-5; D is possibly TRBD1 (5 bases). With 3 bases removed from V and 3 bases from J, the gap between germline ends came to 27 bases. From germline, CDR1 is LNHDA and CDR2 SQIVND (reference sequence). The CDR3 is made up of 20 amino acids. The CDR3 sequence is CASSISPLARDWRTNQPQHF. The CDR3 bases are TGTGCCAGTAGTATTTCCCCTCTCGCGAGGGACTGGCGGACCAATCAGCCCCAGCATTTT.

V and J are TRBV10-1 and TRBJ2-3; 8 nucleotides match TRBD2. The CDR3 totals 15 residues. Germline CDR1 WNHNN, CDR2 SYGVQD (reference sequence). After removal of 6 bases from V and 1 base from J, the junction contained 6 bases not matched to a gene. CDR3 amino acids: CASRVSGIGTDTQYF. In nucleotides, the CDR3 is TGCGCCAGCAGGGTTAGCGGGATAGGCACAGATACGCAGTATTTT.

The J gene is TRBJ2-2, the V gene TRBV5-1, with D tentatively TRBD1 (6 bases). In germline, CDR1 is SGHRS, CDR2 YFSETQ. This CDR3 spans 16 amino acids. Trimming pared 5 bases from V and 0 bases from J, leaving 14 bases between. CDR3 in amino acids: CASSPSGGPNTGELFF. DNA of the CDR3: TGCGCCAGCAGTCCCAGTGGGGGCCCGAACACCGGGGAGCTGTTTTTT.

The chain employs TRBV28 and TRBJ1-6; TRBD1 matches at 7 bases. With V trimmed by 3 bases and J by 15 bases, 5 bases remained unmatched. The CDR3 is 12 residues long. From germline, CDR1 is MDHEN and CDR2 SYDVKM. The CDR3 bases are TGTGCCAGCAGTTTGGGGACAGCGCTCCTCCACTTT. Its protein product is CASSLGTALLHF.

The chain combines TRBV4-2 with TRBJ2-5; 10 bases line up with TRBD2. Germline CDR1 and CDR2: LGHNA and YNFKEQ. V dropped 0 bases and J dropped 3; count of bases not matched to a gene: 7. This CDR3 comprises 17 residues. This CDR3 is CASSQDGEAGGKETQYF. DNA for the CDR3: TGTGCCAGCAGCCAAGATGGGGAAGCGGGGGGGAAAGAGACCCAGTACTTC.

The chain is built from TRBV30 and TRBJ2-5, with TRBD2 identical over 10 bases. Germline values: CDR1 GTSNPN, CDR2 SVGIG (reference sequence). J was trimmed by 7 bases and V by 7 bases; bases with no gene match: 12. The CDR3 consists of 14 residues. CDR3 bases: TGTGCCTCGACTTTAGCGGGAGGTACAGGGACCCAGTACTTC. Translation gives CASTLAGGTGTQYF.

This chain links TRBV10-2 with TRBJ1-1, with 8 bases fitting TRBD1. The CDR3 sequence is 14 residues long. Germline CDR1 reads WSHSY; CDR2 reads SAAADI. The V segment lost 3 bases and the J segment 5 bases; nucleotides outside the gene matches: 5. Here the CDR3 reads CASSERTGQTEAFF. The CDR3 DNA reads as TGCGCCAGCAGTGAACGGACAGGGCAGACTGAAGCTTTCTTT.

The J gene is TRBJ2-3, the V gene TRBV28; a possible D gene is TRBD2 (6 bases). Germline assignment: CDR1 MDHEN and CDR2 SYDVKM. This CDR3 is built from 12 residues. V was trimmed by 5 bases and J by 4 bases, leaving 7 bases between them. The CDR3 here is CASSRGSDTQYF. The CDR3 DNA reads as TGTGCCAGCAGTCGGGGGTCAGATACGCAGTATTTT.

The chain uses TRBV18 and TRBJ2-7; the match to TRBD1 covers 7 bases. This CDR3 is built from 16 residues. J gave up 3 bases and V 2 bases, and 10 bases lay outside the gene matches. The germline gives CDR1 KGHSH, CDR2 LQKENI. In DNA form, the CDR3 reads TGTGCCAGCTCACCAACTGTATCGGACAGGCACTACGAGCAGTACTTC. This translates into CASSPTVSDRHYEQYF.

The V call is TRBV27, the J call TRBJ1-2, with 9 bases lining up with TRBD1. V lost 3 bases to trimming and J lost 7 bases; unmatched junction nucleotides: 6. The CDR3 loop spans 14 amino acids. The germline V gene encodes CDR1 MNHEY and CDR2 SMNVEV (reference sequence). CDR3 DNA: TGTGCCAGCAGTTTCGGGACAGGGTCGGCTGGCTACACCTTC. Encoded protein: CASSFGTGSAGYTF.

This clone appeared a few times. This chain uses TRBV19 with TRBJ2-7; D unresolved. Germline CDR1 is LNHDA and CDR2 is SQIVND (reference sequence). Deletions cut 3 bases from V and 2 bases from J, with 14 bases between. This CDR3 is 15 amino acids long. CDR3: CASSISPGPTYEQYF. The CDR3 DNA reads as TGTGCCAGTAGTATTAGTCCGGGTCCGACCTACGAGCAGTACTTC.

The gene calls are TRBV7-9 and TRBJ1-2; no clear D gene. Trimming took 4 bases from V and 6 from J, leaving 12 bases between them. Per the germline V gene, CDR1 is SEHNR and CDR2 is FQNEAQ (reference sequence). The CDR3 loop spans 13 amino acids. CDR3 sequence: CASSSRSDDGYTF. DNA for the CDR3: TGTGCCAGCAGCTCCAGGTCGGATGATGGCTACACCTTC.